The 24 T cell receptor beta chains reported below all come from one sample, sequenced in a study of blood T cell repertoires in COVID-19. Some clones are missing from TCRdb's copy, which holds only in-frame ones; the method was immunoSEQ multiplex PCR. The sample lists around 180,000 clones, about nine tenths occurring once. Sequences were obtained from peripheral blood. The receptors here all came from a man between 60 and 75 years old with acute or convalescent COVID-19.

The chain employs TRBV15 and TRBJ1-5; no reliable D call. Trimming stripped 5 bases from V and 10 bases from J, with 9 bases between. The length of the CDR3 is 11 residues. The germline V gene encodes CDR1 LNHNV and CDR2 YYDKDF (reference sequence). The CDR3 region is CATSGPEPQHF. The CDR3 bases are TGTGCCACCAGCGGGCCGGAACCCCAGCATTTT.

The rearrangement links TRBV5-5 to TRBJ2-5, with TRBD2 as a possible D gene (6 bases). Germline CDR1 is SGHKS and CDR2 is YYEKEE (reference sequence). The CDR3 covers 16 residues. Trimming removed 0 bases from V and 9 bases from J, with 21 bases in between. In DNA form, the CDR3 reads TGTGCCAGCAGCTTGGCCTCGTCAGTTGGGGGGTCGGCCCAGTACTTC. It translates to CASSLASSVGGSAQYF.

CDR3 in DNA: TGTGCCAGCTCTCCGGGGGGCCCCTCCAACACTGAAGCTTTCTTT. Translated: CASSPGGPSNTEAFF. The rearrangement joins TRBV18 to TRBJ1-1, with D maybe TRBD1 (6 bases). The CDR3 has 15 residues. V was clipped by 6 bases and J by 2 bases, with 16 bases between them. Germline V gives CDR1 KGHSH, CDR2 LQKENI.

This chain connects TRBV7-2 to TRBJ2-7; TRBD1 matches at 7 bases. Per the germline V gene, CDR1 is SGHTA and CDR2 is FQGNSA. The CDR3 is made up of 14 amino acids. V dropped 2 bases and J dropped 3; count of bases not matched to a gene: 4. The DNA for the CDR3 is TGTGCCAGCAGCTTAAAAGGGGGCGGCTACGAGCAGTACTTC. It yields the protein CASSLKGGGYEQYF.

This chain joins TRBV11-2 and TRBJ2-5; TRBD2 matches 8 bases. The CDR3 is 14 amino acids. Germline-derived CDR1 and CDR2 are SGHAT and FQNNGV. The trim removed 3 bases at V and 5 bases at J, leaving 5 bases unmatched. The CDR3 loop reads CASSFGGEGETQYF. CDR3 nucleotides: TGTGCCAGCAGCTTCGGGGGGGAGGGTGAGACCCAGTACTTC. The full variable domain, completed using reference TRBV11-2 and TRBJ2-5, is EAGVAQSPRYKIIEKRQSVAFWCNPISGHATLYWYQQILGQGPKLLIQFQNNGVVDDSQLPKDRFSAERLKGVDSTLKIQPAKLEDSAVYLCASSFGGEGETQYFGPGTRLLVL.

This rearrangement joins TRBV4-1 to TRBJ1-1, with no clear D. The CDR3 covers 14 residues. Trimming cost V 3 bases and J 3 bases, with 11 bases left between them. The germline CDR1 and CDR2 sequences are MGHRA and YSYEKL. In nucleotides, the CDR3 is TGCGCCAGCAGCCAGGAGGAGGATTACACTGAAGCTTTCTTT. Protein product: CASSQEEDYTEAFF.

The chain uses TRBV6-6 and TRBJ1-6, with D hard to call. V dropped 5 bases and J dropped 0 bases, with 14 bases sitting between them. The V gene's germline CDR1 is MNHNY and CDR2 SVGAGI (reference sequence). The CDR3 totals 17 residues. CDR3 residues: CASSPGRPSSYNSPLHF. The CDR3 nucleotides read TGTGCCAGCAGTCCCGGCAGGCCGAGCTCCTATAATTCACCCCTCCACTTT.

This sequence joins TRBV15 and TRBJ2-7, with 10 positions matching TRBD1. Germline lookup yields CDR1 LNHNV and CDR2 YYDKDF (reference sequence). This CDR3 is 15 amino acids long. Trimming removed 3 bases from V and 6 bases from J; junction bases left unmatched: 8. CDR3 in amino acids: CATSRLGTGAAEQYF. DNA for the CDR3: TGTGCCACCAGCAGGCTTGGGACAGGGGCTGCCGAGCAGTACTTC.

This clone was detected only once. The chain uses TRBV24-1 and TRBJ2-5; 8 positions agree with TRBD1. Germline assignment: CDR1 KGHDR and CDR2 SFDVKD. V was pared by 1 base and J by 5 bases, with 5 bases of the junction left unmatched. This CDR3 has 15 residues. The CDR3 DNA reads TGTGCCACCAGTGATTTCGGACAGGGACGCGAGACCCAGTACTTC. It yields the protein CATSDFGQGRETQYF.

The V call is TRBV5-4, the J call TRBJ2-7; D is perhaps TRBD1 (6 bases). The CDR3 extends over 13 amino acids. Germline loops: CDR1 SGHNT, CDR2 YYREEE (reference sequence). The V gene lost 6 bases and the J gene lost 2 bases, with 12 bases spanning the gap. CDR3 residues: CASNLQGTYEQYF. CDR3 nucleotides: TGTGCCAGCAACCTACAGGGTACCTACGAGCAGTACTTC.

The chain combines TRBV11-2 with TRBJ1-1; D is unclear. V was pared by 1 base and J by 3 bases, with 9 bases between. CDR1 is SGHAT and CDR2 is FQNNGV in the germline V gene. The CDR3 loop spans 14 amino acids. CDR3 sequence (DNA): TGTGCCAGCAGCTTAGGGGCAATAGACACTGAAGCTTTCTTT. As protein: CASSLGAIDTEAFF.

V usage is TRBV6-2 or TRBV6-3 and J usage is TRBJ2-1, with 8 bases lining up with TRBD1. V lost 2 bases and J lost 12; bases outside the gene matches: 3. Germline V gene sequence: CDR1 MNHEY, CDR2 SVGEGT. There are 12 residues in the CDR3. The CDR3 DNA sequence: TGTGCCAGCAGTTACGGGACAGGACCGCAGTTCTTC. This gives the protein CASSYGTGPQFF.

For this clone: Additional DNA sequences in this sample encode the identical CDR3. The gene calls are TRBV5-8 and TRBJ1-5; D not resolved. V lost 0 bases to trimming and J lost 2 bases, with 9 bases between them. This CDR3 contains 15 residues. Germline CDR1 SGHTS, CDR2 YDEGEE. For the CDR3, the DNA is TGTGCCAGCAGCTTGGGCGAAAGAGGCAATCAGCCCCAGCATTTT. Amino acids: CASSLGERGNQPQHF.

The gene calls are TRBV5-1 and TRBJ1-1; D remains ambiguous. The CDR3 length is 16 residues. The V end lost 0 bases, the J end lost 0 bases, and 12 bases lay between the germline ends. CDR1 and CDR2 (germline): SGHRS, YFSETQ. Here the CDR3 reads CASSLDLRRMNTEAFF. The CDR3 coding sequence is TGCGCCAGCAGCTTGGATCTTCGCAGGATGAACACTGAAGCTTTCTTT.

This clone was counted a few times. J is TRBJ2-2 and V is TRBV5-5, with TRBD1 identical over 8 bases. CDR1 SGHKS and CDR2 YYEKEE come from the germline V gene (reference sequence). With 1 base clipped from V and 6 bases from J, the junction kept 5 bases outside the gene matches. This CDR3 has 15 residues. DNA of the CDR3: TGTGCCAGCAGCTTGTGGGTGACAGGGGCCGGGGAGCTGTTTTTT. It codes for CASSLWVTGAGELFF. The full variable domain, rest sourced from reference TRBV5-5 and TRBJ2-2, is DAGVTQSPTHLIKTRGQQVTLRCSPISGHKSVSWYQQVLGQGPQFIFQYYEKEERGRGNFPDRFSARQFPNYSSELNVNALLLGDSALYLCASSLWVTGAGELFFGEGSRLTVL.

This clone turned up a few times. The chain couples TRBV5-8 to TRBJ2-1; D is undetermined. CDR1 is SGHTS, CDR2 YDEGEE, per germline. The V and J ends lost 4 bases and 9 bases respectively, with 8 bases between them. There are 11 residues in the CDR3. In nucleotides, the CDR3 is TGTGCCAGCAGCCTAAACGTTGAGCAGTTCTTC. Translation gives CASSLNVEQFF.

The chain has TRBV2 and TRBJ1-2; 10 positions match TRBD1. V was clipped by 4 bases and J by 4 bases; unmatched bases: 0. This CDR3 spans 13 amino acids. The germline gives CDR1 SNHLY, CDR2 FYNNEI. CDR3 bases: TGTGCCAGCAGTGGGACAGGGGGCTATGGCTACACCTTC. Translation gives CASSGTGGYGYTF.

The chain carries TRBV11-2 and TRBJ2-5, with unresolved D. V lost 2 bases, J lost 0 bases, and 4 bases lay in between. Per germline, CDR1 SGHAT and CDR2 FQNNGV. The CDR3 loop spans 13 amino acids. This CDR3 reads CASSLYDQETQYF. As DNA, the CDR3 is TGTGCCAGCAGCTTATATGACCAAGAGACCCAGTACTTC.

This chain joins TRBV7-9 and TRBJ1-4; unclear D gene. CDR1 is SEHNR and CDR2 is FQNEAQ in the germline V gene (reference sequence). The V and J ends lost 4 bases and 3 bases respectively, with 6 bases between them. This CDR3 has 13 amino acids. CDR3 in DNA: TGTGCCAGCAGCTACATGGCTAATGAAAAACTGTTTTTT. Translated, it gives CASSYMANEKLFF.

J is TRBJ2-3 and V is TRBV7-3; 11 bases line up with TRBD2. This CDR3 contains 15 residues. Trimming took 8 bases from V and 4 from J; bases not matched to a gene: 8. Germline V gives CDR1 SGHTA, CDR2 FQGTGA. CDR3 nucleotides: TGTGCCAGCTCAGTAGCGGGGGGGCAGGCAGATACGCAGTATTTT. Protein sequence: CASSVAGGQADTQYF.

The genes are TRBV28 and TRBJ1-1; tentatively, D is TRBD1 (5 bases). This CDR3 is built from 10 residues. Germline V gives CDR1 MDHEN, CDR2 SYDVKM. Trimming left V 11 bases short and J 4 bases short, with 8 bases between. CDR3 protein: CAGGGTEAFF. CDR3 nucleotides: TGTGCCGGGGGGGGCACTGAAGCTTTCTTT.

The chain recombines TRBV5-5 with TRBJ2-7; 7 bases line up with TRBD2. The ends lost 1 base at V and 7 bases at J; junction bases unmatched: 5. There are 13 residues in the CDR3. Per germline, CDR1 SGHKS and CDR2 YYEKEE (reference sequence). The DNA for the CDR3 is TGTGCCAGCAGCTTGAAGCCAGCGGGAGAGCAGTACGTC. It specifies CASSLKPAGEQYV.

V gene TRBV19 combines with J gene TRBJ2-7; the match to TRBD2 covers 11 bases. This CDR3 spans 15 amino acids. V lost 4 bases to trimming and J lost 3 bases; unmatched junction nucleotides: 5. Germline CDR1 and CDR2: LNHDA and SQIVND (reference sequence). CDR3 region: CASSRTSGHHYEQYF. CDR3 sequence (DNA): TGTGCCAGTAGTAGGACTAGCGGGCACCACTACGAGCAGTACTTC.

This chain links TRBV19 with TRBJ1-1, with D possibly TRBD1 on 5 matching bases. The V and J ends lost 7 bases and 10 bases respectively, with 19 bases between them. Germline CDR1 LNHDA, CDR2 SQIVND (reference sequence). The CDR3 consists of 13 residues. CDR3 sequence: CASMLLNTGVAFF. CDR3 nucleotides: TGTGCCAGTATGTTACTGAACACAGGAGTAGCTTTCTTT. The whole variable domain, filled in from reference TRBV19 and TRBJ1-1, reads DGGITQSPKYLFRKEGQNVTLSCEQNLNHDAMYWYRQDPGQGLRLIYYSQIVNDFQKGDIAEGYSVSREKKESFPLTVTSAQKNPTAFYLCASMLLNTGVAFFGQGTRLTVV.